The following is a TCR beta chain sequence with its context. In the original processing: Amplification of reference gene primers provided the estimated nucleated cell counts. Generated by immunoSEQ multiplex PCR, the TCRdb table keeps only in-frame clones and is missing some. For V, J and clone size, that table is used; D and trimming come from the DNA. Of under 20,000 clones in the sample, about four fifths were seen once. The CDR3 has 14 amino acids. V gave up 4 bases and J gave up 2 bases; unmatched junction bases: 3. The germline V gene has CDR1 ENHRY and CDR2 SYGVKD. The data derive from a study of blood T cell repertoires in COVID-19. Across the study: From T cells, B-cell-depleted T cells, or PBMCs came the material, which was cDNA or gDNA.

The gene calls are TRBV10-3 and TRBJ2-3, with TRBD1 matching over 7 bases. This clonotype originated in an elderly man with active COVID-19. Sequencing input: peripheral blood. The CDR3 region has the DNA TGTGCCATCAGTGGGGACAGCCCCACAGATACGCAGTATTTT. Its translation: CAISGDSPTDTQYF.